This T cell receptor beta chain is drawn from a study of human T cells and chemical hapten exposure. Study in general: Mostly female, the patients presented with alopecia areata, totalis or universalis. TCR yields per sample varied, mainly owing to small pooled library volume differences.

As originally analysed: Samples contained a median of around 89,000 TCRs, with a range of roughly 23,224 to 700,000. One entry per CDR3 protein, called by TCRdb with MiXCR from the RACE reads. In this record, the V and J calls reflect TCRdb's handling and not the investigators' own analysis. The sample holds about 400,000 distinct CDR3 sequences, nearly 6.5% seen once. Germline CDR1 reads MGHDK; CDR2 reads SYGVNS. Trimming took 5 bases from V and 7 from J, leaving 20 bases between them. The CDR3 totals 16 residues. Study-level findings and limits: Expanded TCRs created a significantly greater count of big CDR3 similarity clusters than controls did.

Time point specified: patch test 2, 6 weeks after DPC sensitization. Treatment indicated: therapeutic diphenylcyclopropenone sensitization with weekly scalp DPC. Worth noting for this clonotype: The antigen is unknown.

The material was whole blood, obtained in connection with sensitization to the hapten diphenylcyclopropenone (DPC). The chain couples TRBV25-1 to TRBJ1-4, with unresolved D. The source is a woman under 30 with alopecia areata. Some clones in this sample may be carry-over from other donors' samples. The CDR3 DNA reads as TGTGCCAGCAGTCCTCCCCCGACTGGCTTTGGTGAAAAACTGTTTTTT. This gives the protein CASSPPPTGFGEKLFF.